This T cell receptor beta chain was documented in a study of identical twins. The V end lost 8 bases, the J end lost 0 bases, and 11 bases lay between the germline ends. This CDR3 has 13 residues. Looked up from germline, CDR1 is DFQATT and CDR2 is SNEGSKA (reference sequence). Template switching added a universal primer binding site, and final cDNA carried unique molecular identifiers. A single record per CDR3 protein comes from TCRdb applying MiXCR to the 5' RACE reads. The sample carries 600,000 to 700,000 distinct CDR3 sequences, less than 25% recorded once. This same sample was also part of a study on T cells expressing NK-cell markers.

Sequencing was carried out using PBMCs. This clonotype was obtained from a young woman in good health. This chain uses TRBV20-1 with TRBJ2-1; D may correspond to TRBD1 or TRBD2 (5 bases each). DNA for the CDR3: TGCAGTTGTCAGGGACCCTCCTACAATGAGCAGTTCTTC. It translates to CSCQGPSYNEQFF.